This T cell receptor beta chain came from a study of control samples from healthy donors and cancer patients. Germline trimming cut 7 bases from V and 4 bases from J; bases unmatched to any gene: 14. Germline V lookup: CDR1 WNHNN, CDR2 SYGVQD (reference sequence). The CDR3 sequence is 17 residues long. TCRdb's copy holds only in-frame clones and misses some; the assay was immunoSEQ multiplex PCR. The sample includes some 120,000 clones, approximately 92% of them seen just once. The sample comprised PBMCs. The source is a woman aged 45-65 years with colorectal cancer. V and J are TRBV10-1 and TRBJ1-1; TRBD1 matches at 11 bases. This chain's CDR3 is CASIVNGQGAKGTEAFF. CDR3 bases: TGCGCCAGCATAGTCAACGGACAGGGGGCGAAGGGCACTGAAGCTTTCTTT.